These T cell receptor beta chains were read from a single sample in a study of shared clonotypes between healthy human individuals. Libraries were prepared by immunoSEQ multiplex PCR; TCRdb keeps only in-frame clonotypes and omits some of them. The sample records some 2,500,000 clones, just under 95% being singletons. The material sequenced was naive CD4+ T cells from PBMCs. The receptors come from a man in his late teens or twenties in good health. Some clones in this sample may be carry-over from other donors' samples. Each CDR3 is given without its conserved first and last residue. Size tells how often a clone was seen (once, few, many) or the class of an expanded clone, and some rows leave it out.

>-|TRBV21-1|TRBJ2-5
ASSKEAAGQETQY
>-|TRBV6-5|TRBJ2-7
ASNQFRGEQY
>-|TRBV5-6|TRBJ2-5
ASSLVRKGGETQY
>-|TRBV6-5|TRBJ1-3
ASSYSGVPGNTIY
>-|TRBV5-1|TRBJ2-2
ASSIIPGTSNGELF
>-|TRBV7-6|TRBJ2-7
ASSLAEFREQY
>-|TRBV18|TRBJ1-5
ASSPSSGVQPQH
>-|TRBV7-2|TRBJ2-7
ASSLKGSGPYEQY
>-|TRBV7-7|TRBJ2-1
ASSFGSGSNNEQF
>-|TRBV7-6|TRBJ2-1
ASRRLAGYNEQF
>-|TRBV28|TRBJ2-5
ASKSPRGRETQY
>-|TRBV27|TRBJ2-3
ASSLFAVGSTDTQY
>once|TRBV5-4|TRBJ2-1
ASSFGSGGYNEQF
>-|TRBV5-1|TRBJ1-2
ASSLAGSRWSGYT
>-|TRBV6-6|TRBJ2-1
ASNTGTGKRNEQF
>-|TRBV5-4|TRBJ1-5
ASSYGGESNQPQH
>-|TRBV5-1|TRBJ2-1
ASSFIPDHYNEQF
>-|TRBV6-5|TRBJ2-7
ASRRTSGMGYEQY
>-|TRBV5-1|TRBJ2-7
ASSSPSGQGAYEQY
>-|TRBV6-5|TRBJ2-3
ASTYDPTDTQY
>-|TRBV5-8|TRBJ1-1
ASSLQVYITEAF
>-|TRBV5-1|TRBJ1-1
ASSLIQMNTEAF
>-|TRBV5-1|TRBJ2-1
ASSQEGTFAYNEQF
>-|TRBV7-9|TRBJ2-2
ASSPNDGAGELF
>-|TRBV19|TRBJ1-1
ASSPTVVRQAREAF
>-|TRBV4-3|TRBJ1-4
ASSQRGDSYEKLF
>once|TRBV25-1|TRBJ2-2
ASSVGTGELF
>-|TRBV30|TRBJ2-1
AWSLTSHLPNEQF
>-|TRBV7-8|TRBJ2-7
ASSLILATYEQY
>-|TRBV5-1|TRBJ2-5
ASSFQDNEETQY
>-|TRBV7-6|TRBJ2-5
ASSLAHSRGRGETQY
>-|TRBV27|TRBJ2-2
ASTPWWANTGELF